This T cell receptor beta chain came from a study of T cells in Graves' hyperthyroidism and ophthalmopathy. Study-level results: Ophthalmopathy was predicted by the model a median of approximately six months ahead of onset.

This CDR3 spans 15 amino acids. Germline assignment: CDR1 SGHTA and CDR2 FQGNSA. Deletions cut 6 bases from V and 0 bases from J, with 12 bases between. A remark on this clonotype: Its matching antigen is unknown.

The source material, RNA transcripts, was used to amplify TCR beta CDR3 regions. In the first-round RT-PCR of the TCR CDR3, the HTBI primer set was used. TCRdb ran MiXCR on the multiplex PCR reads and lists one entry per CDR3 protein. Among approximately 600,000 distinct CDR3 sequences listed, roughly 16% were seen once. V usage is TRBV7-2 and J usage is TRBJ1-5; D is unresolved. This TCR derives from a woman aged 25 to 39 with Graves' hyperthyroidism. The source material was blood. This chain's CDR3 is CASSFWPNSNQPQHF. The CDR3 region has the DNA TGTGCCAGCAGTTTCTGGCCAAATAGCAATCAGCCCCAGCATTTT.